Listed below are T cell receptor beta chains from one sample, sequenced in a study of T cell changes during pregnancy in multiple sclerosis. Here immunoSEQ multiplex PCR was the method, and the copy in TCRdb shows in-frame clones only, minus some. The sample records approximately 34,000 clones, about 91% being singletons. Sequencing used CD4+ T cells from peripheral blood mononuclear cells, obtained after pregnancy. The receptors shown here come from a female donor with multiple sclerosis, enrolled in a pregnancy study. Both conserved end residues are part of each CDR3. Each record gives: CDR3 protein, CDR3 DNA, J gene, D gene, clone size, V gene, CDR3 length. The D gene is left open where the match is weak. Clone size is stated in some rows and not others, as once, few, many or a class when expanded.

CDR3: CASGLAGRETQYF
DNA: TGTGCTAGTGGTCTAGCGGGGAGGGAGACCCAGTACTTC
J: TRBJ2-5
D: TRBD2
size: -
V: TRBV12-5
length: 13

CDR3: CASRTSGSSYNEQFF
DNA: TGTGCCAGCAGGACCAGCGGGAGCTCCTACAATGAGCAGTTCTTC
J: TRBJ2-1
D: TRBD2
size: -
V: TRBV28
length: 15

CDR3: CAISGRWDRESVDEQYF
DNA: TGTGCCATCAGTGGTCGTTGGGACAGGGAATCGGTCGACGAGCAGTACTTC
J: TRBJ2-7
D: TRBD1
size: -
V: TRBV10-3
length: 17

CDR3: CASSLQGAARDTQYF
DNA: TGTGCCAGCAGCCTACAGGGGGCGGCGAGGGATACGCAGTATTTT
J: TRBJ2-3
D: TRBD1
size: -
V: TRBV28
length: 15

CDR3: CASMTGNNYGYTF
DNA: TGTGCCAGCATGACAGGGAACAACTATGGCTACACCTTC
J: TRBJ1-2
D: TRBD1
size: -
V: TRBV6-5
length: 13

CDR3: CAIRAGGVNGGRNGELFF
DNA: TGTGCCATCAGAGCGGGAGGAGTCAACGGAGGGCGAAATGGGGAGCTGTTTTTT
J: TRBJ2-2
D: TRBD2
size: -
V: TRBV10-3
length: 18

CDR3: CSVEPANYNEQFF
DNA: TGCAGCGTTGAGCCAGCGAACTACAATGAGCAGTTCTTC
J: TRBJ2-1
D: -
size: -
V: TRBV29-1
length: 13

CDR3: CASSFPGRDGYTF
DNA: TGTGCCAGCAGCTTTCCAGGGCGCGATGGCTACACCTTC
J: TRBJ1-2
D: -
size: -
V: TRBV5-5
length: 13

CDR3: CASTIRLASTDTQYF
DNA: TGTGCCAGTACCATCAGGCTAGCTAGCACAGATACGCAGTATTTT
J: TRBJ2-3
D: -
size: once
V: TRBV2
length: 15

CDR3: CASSFEGGATMNYGYTF
DNA: TGTGCCAGCAGCTTTGAAGGAGGCGCTACTATGAACTATGGCTACACCTTC
J: TRBJ1-2
D: -
size: -
V: TRBV11-2
length: 17

CDR3: CAREEANQPQHF
DNA: TGTGCCAGAGAGGAGGCCAATCAGCCCCAGCATTTT
J: TRBJ1-5
D: -
size: -
V: TRBV9
length: 12

CDR3: CATSRQTGAYEQYF
DNA: TGTGCCACCAGCAGGCAGACAGGGGCCTACGAGCAGTACTTC
J: TRBJ2-7
D: TRBD1
size: once
V: TRBV15
length: 14

CDR3: CASSPRSSANTGELFF
DNA: TGTGCCAGCAGCCCCCGGTCTAGCGCGAACACCGGGGAGCTGTTTTTT
J: TRBJ2-2
D: -
size: -
V: TRBV7-8
length: 16

CDR3: CASSSGLDSGGFF
DNA: TGCGCCAGCAGCTCCGGACTCGACTCAGGCGGGTTCTTC
J: TRBJ2-1
D: -
size: -
V: TRBV5-1
length: 13

CDR3: CASSLDPAGRSNYGYTF
DNA: TGTGCCAGCAGCTTGGACCCCGCGGGGCGGTCCAACTATGGCTACACCTTC
J: TRBJ1-2
D: -
size: -
V: TRBV5-4
length: 17

CDR3: CSVARDSTNYGYTF
DNA: TGCAGCGTTGCCCGGGACAGTACTAACTATGGCTACACCTTC
J: TRBJ1-2
D: TRBD1
size: -
V: TRBV29-1
length: 14

CDR3: CASSEKTQRGVGVTNEKLFF
DNA: TGTGCCAGCAGCGAGAAAACGCAGCGGGGGGTGGGGGTAACTAATGAAAAACTGTTTTTT
J: TRBJ1-4
D: -
size: -
V: TRBV6-4
length: 20

CDR3: CALTGEGDTQYF
DNA: TGTGCCCTGACAGGGGAGGGAGATACGCAGTATTTT
J: TRBJ2-3
D: -
size: -
V: TRBV30
length: 12

CDR3: CASISGTGAQQPQHF
DNA: TGTGCCAGTATCTCCGGGACAGGGGCTCAACAGCCCCAGCATTTT
J: TRBJ1-5
D: TRBD1
size: few
V: TRBV19
length: 15

CDR3: CASSYGGLRSPLHF
DNA: TGTGCCAGCAGCTACGGAGGCTTAAGGTCACCCCTCCACTTT
J: TRBJ1-6
D: -
size: -
V: TRBV7-9
length: 14

CDR3: CASSDMGPGGTQYF
DNA: TGTGCCAGCAGTGATATGGGTCCGGGAGGGACCCAGTACTTC
J: TRBJ2-5
D: TRBD2
size: -
V: TRBV2
length: 14

CDR3: CASSPQGQGPYEQYF
DNA: TGCGCCAGCAGCCCTCAGGGACAGGGCCCCTACGAGCAGTACTTC
J: TRBJ2-7
D: TRBD1
size: -
V: TRBV5-1
length: 15

CDR3: CASSPRGSWGYTF
DNA: TGTGCCAGCAGCCCAAGGGGGTCCTGGGGCTACACCTTC
J: TRBJ1-2
D: -
size: -
V: TRBV5-4
length: 13

CDR3: CSVVAQGARGNTIYF
DNA: TGCAGCGTTGTAGCTCAGGGGGCGCGAGGAAACACCATATATTTT
J: TRBJ1-3
D: TRBD1
size: -
V: TRBV29-1
length: 15

CDR3: CASSPNTEAFF
DNA: TGTGCCAGCAGTCCAAACACTGAAGCTTTCTTT
J: TRBJ1-1
D: -
size: -
V: TRBV6-1
length: 11

CDR3: CASSQEAGMTGGYGYTF
DNA: TGTGCCAGCAGCCAAGAGGCGGGTATGACAGGGGGCTATGGCTACACCTTC
J: TRBJ1-2
D: TRBD1
size: -
V: TRBV4-2
length: 17

CDR3: CASTLQQENTEAFF
DNA: TGTGCCAGCACCCTCCAACAGGAGAACACTGAAGCTTTCTTT
J: TRBJ1-1
D: -
size: -
V: TRBV7-9
length: 14

CDR3: CASRTTDRGSEQYF
DNA: TGTGCCAGCAGGACGACGGACAGGGGAAGCGAGCAGTACTTC
J: TRBJ2-7
D: TRBD1
size: -
V: TRBV6-5
length: 14

CDR3: CASSLGQGGGYTF
DNA: TGTGCCAGCAGCTTAGGGCAGGGCGGTGGCTACACCTTC
J: TRBJ1-2
D: -
size: -
V: TRBV7-9
length: 13

CDR3: CASSLARRVGYTF
DNA: TGTGCCAGCAGCTTAGCGCGGCGCGTCGGCTACACCTTC
J: TRBJ1-2
D: -
size: -
V: TRBV7-2
length: 13

CDR3: CASSQDWTGDWGDGYTF
DNA: TGCGCCAGCAGCCAAGACTGGACAGGGGATTGGGGGGATGGCTACACCTTC
J: TRBJ1-2
D: TRBD1
size: -
V: TRBV4-1
length: 17

CDR3: CASSLTVALNTGELFF
DNA: TGCGCCAGCAGCTTAACAGTTGCATTGAACACCGGGGAGCTGTTTTTT
J: TRBJ2-2
D: -
size: -
V: TRBV5-1
length: 16